One and the same sample provided the 8 T cell receptor beta chains below, sequenced in a study of beta chain features in type 1 diabetes. Points from the study as a whole: Patients with Type 1 diabetes showed moderately but significantly shorter TCRB CDR3s in all four CD4+ subsets.

Expressed TCRB transcripts were sequenced after all isolated RNA was converted to cDNA. Measured with immunoSEQ multiplex PCR; TCRdb has only the in-frame clones, and not every one. In the table there are more than 550,000 clones, more than 13% of which are singletons. Their specific antigens are unknown. Sequenced: naive CD4+ T cells from blood. The receptors shown here come from a man aged 18 to 30 with type 1 diabetes.

With regard to this clone: Other DNA sequences of this sample code for an identical CDR3. The genes are TRBV5-4 and TRBJ2-3; D is unresolved. V was cut by 0 bases and J by 6 bases, with 11 bases left in between. CDR1 is SGHNT and CDR2 is YYREEE in the germline V gene (reference sequence). The CDR3 totals 14 residues. As DNA, the CDR3 is TGTGCCAGCAGCTTGGCCAAGGGTCCCGATACGCAGTATTTT. This codes for CASSLAKGPDTQYF.

This clone was observed a handful of times. This sequence joins TRBV7-9 and TRBJ1-3; 7 bases are shared with TRBD1. CDR1 SEHNR and CDR2 FQNEAQ come from the germline V gene (reference sequence). The CDR3 consists of 14 residues. The ends lost 4 bases at V and 7 bases at J; junction bases unmatched: 7. CDR3 nucleotides: TGTGCCAGCAGCTCATCGGGACAGAAGAACACCATATATTTT. It codes for CASSSSGQKNTIYF. Complete variable domain (other parts from reference TRBV7-9 and TRBJ1-3): DTGVSQNPRHKITKRGQNVTFRCDPISEHNRLYWYRQTLGQGPEFLTYFQNEAQLEKSRLLSDRFSAERPKGSFSTLEIQRTEQGDSAMYLCASSSSGQKNTIYFGEGSWLTVV.

Here the CDR3 reads CASCSGTNYGYTF. The CDR3 DNA reads TGTGCCAGCTGTTCGGGGACGAACTATGGCTACACCTTC. V is TRBV10-3 and J is TRBJ1-2, with D possibly matching TRBD1 (5 bases). The germline CDR1 and CDR2 sequences are ENHRY and SYGVKD. The V end lost 10 bases, the J end lost 2 bases, and 14 bases lay between the germline ends. The CDR3 length is 13 residues.

The chain links TRBV7-9 to TRBJ1-1; unclear D gene. The CDR3 spans 13 residues. V was pared by 0 bases and J by 4 bases, with 6 bases between. The germline V gene encodes CDR1 SEHNR and CDR2 FQNEAQ (reference sequence). The CDR3 spells CASSLAGFTEAFF. CDR3 bases: TGTGCCAGCAGCTTAGCTGGTTTCACTGAAGCTTTCTTT.

The table lists this clone with a few counts. V and J are TRBV4-3 and TRBJ2-3; TRBD2 might be the D (6 bases). The CDR3 is 19 residues long. CDR1 is LGHNA, CDR2 YSLEER, per germline. V was cut by 0 bases and J by 1 base, with 20 bases left in between. CDR3 region: CASSQELAGTATGTDTQYF. The DNA for the CDR3 is TGCGCCAGCAGCCAAGAATTGGCGGGAACAGCGACAGGCACAGATACGCAGTATTTT.

This clone was seen a handful of times. Other DNA sequences in the same sample also yield this CDR3. This chain connects TRBV30 to TRBJ1-5; D uncertain. The CDR3 is 13 residues long. From germline, CDR1 is GTSNPN and CDR2 SVGIG (reference sequence). V lost 2 bases to trimming and J lost 4 bases, with 9 bases between them. The CDR3 DNA reads TGTGCCTGGAGTCGGGGTTTAAATCAGCCCCAGCATTTT. Protein sequence: CAWSRGLNQPQHF.

This clone was seen more than once but under ten times. The V and J genes are TRBV5-5 and TRBJ1-5, with D perhaps matching TRBD1 (6 bases). Trimming removed 3 bases from V and 7 bases from J, with 11 bases in between. Per the germline V gene, CDR1 is SGHKS and CDR2 is YYEKEE (reference sequence). The CDR3 runs 13 residues. The CDR3 DNA follows: TGTGCCAGCAGCTGGGCGGGGGGCCAGCCCCAGCATTTT. Its translation is CASSWAGGQPQHF.

This rearrangement joins TRBV27 to TRBJ2-1; perhaps TRBD1 as D (7 bases). The CDR3 spans 12 residues. Germline V gene lookup returns CDR1 MNHEY and CDR2 SMNVEV (reference sequence). V lost 3 bases, J lost 9 bases, and 9 bases lay in between. CDR3 DNA: TGTGCCAGCAGTTTCAGGGGGGTTGAGCAGTTCTTC. This codes for CASSFRGVEQFF.